The entry below describes one TCR beta chain. This entry is derived from a study of blood T cell repertoires in COVID-19. Germline CDR1 reads SGHRS; CDR2 reads YFSETQ. V dropped 4 bases and J dropped 1 base, with 12 bases sitting between them. The CDR3 contains 15 residues. Original processing notes: Reference gene primer amplification gave estimated nucleated cell counts. The repertoire was sequenced with immunoSEQ multiplex PCR; TCRdb's copy has only in-frame clones and lacks some. Clone size and the V and J calls come from that table; the DNA yielded D and trimming. The repertoire holds about 100,000 clones, with approximately 92% as singletons.

The chain carries TRBV5-1 and TRBJ2-1, with a possible D match to TRBD1 (6 bases). This TCR came from an older man with acute or convalescent COVID-19. Source material: peripheral blood. CDR3 DNA: TGCGCCAGCAGCCGGGATACAGGGTCCTACAATGAGCAGTTCTTC. Encoded protein: CASSRDTGSYNEQFF. Combining the CDR3 with reference TRBV5-1 and TRBJ2-1 gives the whole variable domain KAGVTQTPRYLIKTRGQQVTLSCSPISGHRSVSWYQQTPGQGLQFLFEYFSETQRNKGNFPGRFSGRQFSNSRSEMNVSTLELGDSALYLCASSRDTGSYNEQFFGPGTRLTVL.